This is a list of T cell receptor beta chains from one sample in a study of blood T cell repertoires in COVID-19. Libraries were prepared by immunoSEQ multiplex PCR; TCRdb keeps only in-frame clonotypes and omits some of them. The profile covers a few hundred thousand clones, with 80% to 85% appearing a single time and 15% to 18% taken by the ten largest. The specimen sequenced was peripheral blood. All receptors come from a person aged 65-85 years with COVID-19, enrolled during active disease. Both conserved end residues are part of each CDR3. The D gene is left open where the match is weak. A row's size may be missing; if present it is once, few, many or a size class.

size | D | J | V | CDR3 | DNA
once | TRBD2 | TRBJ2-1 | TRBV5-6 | CASSVGLAGNKDAYNEQFF | TGTGCCAGCAGCGTCGGACTAGCGGGAAACAAAGATGCCTACAATGAGCAGTTCTTC
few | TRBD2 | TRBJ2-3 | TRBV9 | CASSVLAGTPSTDTQYF | TGTGCCAGCAGCGTACTAGCGGGGACCCCTAGCACAGATACGCAGTATTTT
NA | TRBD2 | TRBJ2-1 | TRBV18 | CASSPRTSGLDNEQFF | TGTGCCAGCTCACCGCGGACTAGCGGCCTTGACAATGAGCAGTTCTTC
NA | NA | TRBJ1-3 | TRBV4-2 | CASSQTGSSGNTIYF | TGTGCCAGCAGCCAAACGGGGAGCTCTGGAAACACCATATATTTT
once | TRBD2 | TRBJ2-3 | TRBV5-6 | CASKERGGTDTQYF | TGTGCCAGCAAAGAGCGGGGGGGCACAGATACGCAGTATTTT
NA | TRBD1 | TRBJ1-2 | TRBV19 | CASSPRPGQGAALYGYTF | TGTGCCAGTAGTCCGCGACCGGGACAGGGGGCGGCTCTCTATGGCTACACCTTC
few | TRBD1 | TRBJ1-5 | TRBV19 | CASSIRTGNSNQPQHF | TGTGCCAGTAGTATAAGGACAGGCAATAGCAATCAGCCCCAGCATTTT
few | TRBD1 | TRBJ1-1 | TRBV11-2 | CASSLGDSGNTEAFF | TGTGCCAGCAGCTTGGGGGACAGCGGGAACACTGAAGCTTTCTTT
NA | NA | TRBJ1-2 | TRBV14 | CASSQEGQGSNYGYTF | TGTGCCAGCAGCCAAGAAGGTCAGGGAAGTAACTATGGCTACACCTTC
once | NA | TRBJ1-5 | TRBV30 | CAWSAGTGVGPQHF | TGTGCCTGGAGTGCTGGGACTGGCGTGGGGCCCCAGCATTTT
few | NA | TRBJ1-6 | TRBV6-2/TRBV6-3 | CASSPATGLANSPLHF | TGTGCCAGCAGTCCGGCTACAGGGTTGGCTAATTCACCCCTCCACTTT
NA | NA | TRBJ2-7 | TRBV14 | CASSHAVYPYEQYF | TGTGCCAGCAGCCATGCAGTATATCCTTACGAGCAGTACTTC
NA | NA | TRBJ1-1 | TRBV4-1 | CASSRLTPREDTEAFF | TGCGCCAGCAGCCGGCTGACTCCTCGTGAGGACACTGAAGCTTTCTTT
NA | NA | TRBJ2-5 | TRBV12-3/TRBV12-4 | CASSPRGETQYF | TGTGCCAGCAGTCCACGGGGAGAGACCCAGTACTTC
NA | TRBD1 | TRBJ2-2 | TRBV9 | CASSVRAGGVTGELFF | TGTGCCAGCAGCGTTCGGGCAGGGGGTGTTACCGGGGAGCTGTTTTTT
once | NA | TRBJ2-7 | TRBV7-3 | CASSVQGVSYEQYF | TGTGCCAGCAGCGTCCAGGGTGTGTCCTACGAGCAGTACTTC
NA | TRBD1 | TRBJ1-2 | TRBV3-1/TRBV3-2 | CASSHPGQGTNYGYTF | TGTGCCAGCAGCCACCCGGGACAGGGAACTAACTATGGCTACACCTTC
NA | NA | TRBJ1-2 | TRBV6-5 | CASRPTINPNYGYTF | TGTGCCAGCAGGCCAACTATTAACCCTAACTATGGCTACACCTTC
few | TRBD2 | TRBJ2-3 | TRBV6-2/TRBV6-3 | CASSPGTSGFTDTQYF | TGTGCCAGCAGCCCGGGGACTAGCGGGTTCACAGATACGCAGTATTTT
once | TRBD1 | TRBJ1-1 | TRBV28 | CASRKGQLNTEAFF | TGTGCCAGCAGGAAGGGACAGCTGAACACTGAAGCTTTCTTT
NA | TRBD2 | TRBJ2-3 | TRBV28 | CASSLYRVREGADTQYF | TGTGCCAGCAGTTTATACAGGGTGCGGGAGGGCGCAGATACGCAGTATTTT